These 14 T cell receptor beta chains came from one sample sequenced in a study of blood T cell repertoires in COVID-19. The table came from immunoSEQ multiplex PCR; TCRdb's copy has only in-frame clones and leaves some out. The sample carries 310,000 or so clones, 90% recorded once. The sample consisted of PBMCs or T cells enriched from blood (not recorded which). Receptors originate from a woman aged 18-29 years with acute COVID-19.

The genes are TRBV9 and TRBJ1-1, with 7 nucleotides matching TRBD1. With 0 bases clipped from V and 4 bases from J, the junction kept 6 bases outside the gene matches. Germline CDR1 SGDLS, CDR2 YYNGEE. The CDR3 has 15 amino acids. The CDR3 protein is CASSVGNRGITEAFF. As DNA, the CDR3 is TGTGCCAGCAGCGTAGGCAACAGGGGTATCACTGAAGCTTTCTTT.

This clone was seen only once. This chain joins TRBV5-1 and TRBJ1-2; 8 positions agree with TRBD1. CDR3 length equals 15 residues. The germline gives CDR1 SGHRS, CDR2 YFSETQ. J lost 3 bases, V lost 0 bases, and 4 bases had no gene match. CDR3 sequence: CASSLGGTGDYGYTF. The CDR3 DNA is TGCGCCAGCAGCTTGGGAGGGACAGGCGACTATGGCTACACCTTC.

CDR3 sequence reads: CATSRARSGNQPQHF. CDR3 DNA: TGTGCCACCAGCAGAGCCAGATCGGGTAATCAGCCCCAGCATTTT. The chain links TRBV15 to TRBJ1-5; D is uncertain. Trimming took off 1 base at V and 4 bases at J, with 11 bases between the two ends. The CDR3 is 15 amino acids. The germline CDR1 and CDR2 sequences are LNHNV and YYDKDF (reference sequence).

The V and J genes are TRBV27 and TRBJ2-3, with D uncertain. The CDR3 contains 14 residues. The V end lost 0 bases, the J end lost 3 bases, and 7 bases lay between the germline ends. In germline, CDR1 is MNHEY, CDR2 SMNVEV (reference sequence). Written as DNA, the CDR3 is TGTGCCAGCAGTTTATCCGTCCCGACAGATACGCAGTATTTT. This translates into CASSLSVPTDTQYF.

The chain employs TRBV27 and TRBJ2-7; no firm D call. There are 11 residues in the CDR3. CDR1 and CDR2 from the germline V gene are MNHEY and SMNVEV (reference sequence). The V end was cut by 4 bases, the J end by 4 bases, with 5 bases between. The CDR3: CASSSRYEQYF. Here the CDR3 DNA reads TGTGCCAGCAGTTCCAGATACGAGCAGTACTTC.

This chain's CDR3 is CASKQDRKTCSPLHF. The CDR3 region has the DNA TGTGCCAGCAAACAAGACAGGAAGACTTGTTCACCCCTCCACTTT. The V gene is TRBV6-7, the J gene TRBJ1-6; the D gene is possibly TRBD1 (6 bases). TRBV6-7 is identified as an open reading frame with a role that is uncertain. The CDR3 sequence is 15 residues long. With 7 bases removed from V and 9 bases from J, the gap between germline ends came to 19 bases.

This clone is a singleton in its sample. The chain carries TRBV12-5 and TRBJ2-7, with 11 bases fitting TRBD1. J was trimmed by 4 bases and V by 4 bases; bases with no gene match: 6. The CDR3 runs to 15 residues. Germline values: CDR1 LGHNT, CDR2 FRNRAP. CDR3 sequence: CASGSRTGGGYEQYF. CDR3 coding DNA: TGTGCTAGTGGTTCCCGGACAGGGGGCGGGTACGAGCAGTACTTC.

The CDR3 protein is CASSLGTGLTDTQYF. The DNA for the CDR3 is TGCGCCAGCAGCTTGGGGACTGGGCTAACAGATACGCAGTATTTT. This chain uses TRBV5-1 with TRBJ2-3, with D possibly TRBD2 on 5 matching bases. Germline CDR1 SGHRS, CDR2 YFSETQ. V was pared by 0 bases and J by 3 bases, with 11 bases between. This CDR3 has 15 residues.

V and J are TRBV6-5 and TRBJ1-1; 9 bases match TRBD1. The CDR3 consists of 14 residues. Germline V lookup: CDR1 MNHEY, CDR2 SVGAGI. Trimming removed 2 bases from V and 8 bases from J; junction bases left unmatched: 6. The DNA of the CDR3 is TGTGCCAGCAGTTACAACAGGGGGCGAAAAGAAGCTTTCTTT. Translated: CASSYNRGRKEAFF.

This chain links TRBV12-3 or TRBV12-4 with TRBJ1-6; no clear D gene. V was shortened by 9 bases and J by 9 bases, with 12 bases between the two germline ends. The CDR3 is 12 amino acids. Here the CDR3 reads CASSLGSSPLHF. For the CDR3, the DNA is TGTGCCAGTTCCCTGGGGAGTTCACCCCTCCACTTT.

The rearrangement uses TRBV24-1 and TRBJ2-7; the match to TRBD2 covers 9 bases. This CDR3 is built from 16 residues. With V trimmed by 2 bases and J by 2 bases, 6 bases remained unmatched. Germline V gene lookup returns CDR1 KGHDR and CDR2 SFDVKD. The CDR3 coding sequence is TGTGCCACCAGTGATTCGAAGACTAGCGGCCCCTACGAGCAGTACTTC. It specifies CATSDSKTSGPYEQYF.

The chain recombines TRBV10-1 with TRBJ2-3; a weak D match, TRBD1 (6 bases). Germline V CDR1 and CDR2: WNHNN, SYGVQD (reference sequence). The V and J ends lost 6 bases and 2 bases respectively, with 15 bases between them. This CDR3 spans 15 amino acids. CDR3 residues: CASSLDRAITDTQYF. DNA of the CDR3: TGCGCCAGCAGCCTGGACAGAGCCATCACAGATACGCAGTATTTT.

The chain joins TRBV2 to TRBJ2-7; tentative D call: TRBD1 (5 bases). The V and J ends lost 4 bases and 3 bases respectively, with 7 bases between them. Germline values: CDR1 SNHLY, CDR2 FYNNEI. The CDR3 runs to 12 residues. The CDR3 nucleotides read TGTGCCAGCAGTGGGGGCAGCTACGAGCAGTACTTC. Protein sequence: CASSGGSYEQYF.

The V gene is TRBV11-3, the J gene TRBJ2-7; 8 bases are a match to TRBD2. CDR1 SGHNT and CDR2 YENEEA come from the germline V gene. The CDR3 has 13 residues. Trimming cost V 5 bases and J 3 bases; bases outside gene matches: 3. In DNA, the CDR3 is TGTGCCAGCAGCACCGGGACTAGCTACGAGCAGTACTTC. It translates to CASSTGTSYEQYF.